Sequencing of this TCR beta chain was carried out in a study of blood T cell repertoires in COVID-19. About the study: The origin of the acute and convalescent COVID-19 samples was the United States, Italy and Spain. The cDNA or gDNA used as material had been derived from T cells, B-cell-depleted T cells, or PBMCs.

Followed over time, Seattle patients had been enrolled while infection was active. This clone was counted a few times. As processed by the authors: Amplification with reference gene primers provided the estimates of nucleated cell counts. Some clones are missing from TCRdb's copy, which holds only in-frame ones; the method was immunoSEQ multiplex PCR. That table gives V, J and clone size, and the DNA gave D and trimming. The sample has roughly 200,000 clones; 90% to 95% are singletons. Deletions cut 10 bases from V and 4 bases from J, with 19 bases between. This CDR3 is built from 14 residues. Germline CDR1 and CDR2: MNHEY and SVGAGI.

Sequencing input: peripheral blood. The sequence derives from a man aged 30-40 years with COVID-19, enrolled during active disease. This chain links TRBV6-5 with TRBJ1-2, with D possibly being TRBD1 (5 bases). Here the CDR3 reads CATHLDGRGYGYTF. The CDR3 DNA reads as TGTGCCACCCATTTGGACGGTAGGGGCTATGGCTACACCTTC.